This T cell receptor (beta chain) was documented in a study of T cells after yellow fever vaccination. Only a few counts were recorded for this clonotype. TCRdb reanalysed the 5' RACE reads using MiXCR and keeps one entry per CDR3 protein. The sample lists about 320,000 distinct CDR3 sequences, approximately 13% occurring once. The sequence came from a man aged 18-30 years who received the YFV17D yellow fever vaccine. The sample here was CD4+ T cells sorted from PBMCs, taken 15 days after the yellow fever booster vaccination.

The CDR3 here is CASSSWGSNNEQFF. Written as DNA, the CDR3 is TGTGCCAGCAGTTCGTGGGGGTCGAACAATGAGCAGTTCTTC. This chain uses TRBV6-6 with TRBJ2-1; the D gene could be TRBD1 or TRBD2 (5 bases each). Per the germline V gene, CDR1 is MNHNY and CDR2 is SVGAGI (reference sequence). The CDR3 loop spans 14 amino acids. V was clipped by 4 bases and J by 5 bases, with 12 bases between them.